This T cell receptor (beta chain) appears in the sequencing data of a study of blood T cell repertoires in COVID-19. Assay: immunoSEQ multiplex PCR; the TCRdb copy retains only in-frame clones and omits some. Among about 69,000 clones listed, nearly 90% were seen once. Sequencing was carried out using peripheral blood. The sequence came from a man between 45 and 60 years old with acute or convalescent COVID-19.

CDR3 nucleotides: TGCGCCAGCAGCTTGGTCCGGGGAAATAACTATGGCTACACCTTC. Translation: CASSLVRGNNYGYTF. The chain links TRBV5-1 to TRBJ1-2, with no clear D. CDR3 length equals 15 residues. V was shortened by 0 bases and J by 1 base, with 10 bases between the two germline ends. Germline V gene lookup returns CDR1 SGHRS and CDR2 YFSETQ.